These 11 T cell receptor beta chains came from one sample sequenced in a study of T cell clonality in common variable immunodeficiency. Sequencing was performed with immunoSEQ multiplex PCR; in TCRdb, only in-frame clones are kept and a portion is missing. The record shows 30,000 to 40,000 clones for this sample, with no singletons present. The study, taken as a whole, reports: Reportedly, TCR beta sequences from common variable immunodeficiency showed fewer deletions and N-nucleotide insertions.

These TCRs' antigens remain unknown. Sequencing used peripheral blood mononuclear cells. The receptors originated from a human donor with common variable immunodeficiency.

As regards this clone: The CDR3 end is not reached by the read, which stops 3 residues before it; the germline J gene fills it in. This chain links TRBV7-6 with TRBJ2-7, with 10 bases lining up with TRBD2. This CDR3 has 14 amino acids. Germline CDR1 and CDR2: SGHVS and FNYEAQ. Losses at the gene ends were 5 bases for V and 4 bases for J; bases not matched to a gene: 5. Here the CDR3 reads CASSTSGNRYEQYF. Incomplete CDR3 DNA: TGTGCCAGCAGCACTAGCGGGAACAGATACGAG.

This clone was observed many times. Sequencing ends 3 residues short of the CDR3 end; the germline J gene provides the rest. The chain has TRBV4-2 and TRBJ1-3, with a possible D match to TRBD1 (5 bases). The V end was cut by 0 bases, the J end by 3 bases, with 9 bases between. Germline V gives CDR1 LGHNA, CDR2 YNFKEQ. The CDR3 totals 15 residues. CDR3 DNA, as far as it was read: TGTGCCAGCAGCCAAGAGGGGACTTATGGAAACACC. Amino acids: CASSQEGTYGNT. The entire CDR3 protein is CASSQEGTYGNTIYF.

Partial CDR3 DNA: TGCAGTGCTAGAGGGGCGGGCTCCTACAATGAG. Its translation is CSARGAGSYNE. From start to end, the CDR3 is CSARGAGSYNEQFF. The chain joins TRBV20-1 to TRBJ2-1; possible D gene TRBD2, 5 bases. The read is 3 residues too short to cover the CDR3 end, so that end is filled in from the germline J gene. The V gene lost 1 base and the J gene lost 0 bases, with 7 bases spanning the gap. The CDR3 is 14 amino acids. Germline CDR1 is DFQATT and CDR2 is SNEGSKA (reference sequence).

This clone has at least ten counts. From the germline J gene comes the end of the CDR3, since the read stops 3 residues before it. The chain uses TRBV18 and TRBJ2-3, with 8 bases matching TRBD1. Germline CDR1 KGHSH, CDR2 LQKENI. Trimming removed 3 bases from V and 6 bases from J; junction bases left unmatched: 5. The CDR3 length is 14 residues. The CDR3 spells CASSPGQGYDTQYF. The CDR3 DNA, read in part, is TGTGCCAGCTCACCCGGACAGGGTTACGATACG.

CDR3 DNA, as far as it was read: TGCAGCGTTGGGCAGGGCGATAAGACC. It codes for CSVGQGDKT. The complete CDR3 reads CSVGQGDKTQYF. The chain carries TRBV29-1 and TRBJ2-5, with D perhaps TRBD1 (5 bases). The read ends 3 residues shy of where the CDR3 ends; the end is completed using the germline J gene. The CDR3 runs 12 residues. V lost 4 bases to trimming and J lost 6 bases, with 12 bases between them. Germline CDR1 SQVTM, CDR2 ANQGSEA.

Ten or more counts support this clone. Partial CDR3 DNA: TGTGCCAGCAGCCAAGACCCTACTAGCGGGAGTTACGATGAG. This codes for CASSQDPTSGSYDE. The full-length CDR3 reads as CASSQDPTSGSYDEQFF. The J gene is TRBJ2-1, the V gene TRBV4-2, with 11 nucleotides matching TRBD2. The observed sequence ends 3 residues before the CDR3 terminus, with the missing tail filled in from the germline J gene. The CDR3 length is 17 residues. V shed 0 bases, J shed 8 bases, and the junction held 9 bases outside the gene matches. Germline CDR1 LGHNA, CDR2 YNFKEQ.

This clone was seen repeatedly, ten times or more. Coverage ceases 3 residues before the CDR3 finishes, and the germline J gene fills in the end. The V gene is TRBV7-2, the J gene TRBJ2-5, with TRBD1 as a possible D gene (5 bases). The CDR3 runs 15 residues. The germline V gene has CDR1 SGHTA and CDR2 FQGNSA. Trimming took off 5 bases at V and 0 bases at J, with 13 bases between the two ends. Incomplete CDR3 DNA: TGTGCCAGCAGCCCAGAGGCAGGGTACCAAGAGACC. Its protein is CASSPEAGYQET. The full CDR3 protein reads CASSPEAGYQETQYF.

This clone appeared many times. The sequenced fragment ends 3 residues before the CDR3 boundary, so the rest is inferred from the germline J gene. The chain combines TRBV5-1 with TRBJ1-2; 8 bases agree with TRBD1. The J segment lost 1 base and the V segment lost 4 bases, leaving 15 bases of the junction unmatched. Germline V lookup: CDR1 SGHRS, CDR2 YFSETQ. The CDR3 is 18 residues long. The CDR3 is CASSRQGQATSINYGYTF. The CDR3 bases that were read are TGCGCCAGCAGCCGGCAGGGACAGGCAACTTCCATTAACTATGGC.

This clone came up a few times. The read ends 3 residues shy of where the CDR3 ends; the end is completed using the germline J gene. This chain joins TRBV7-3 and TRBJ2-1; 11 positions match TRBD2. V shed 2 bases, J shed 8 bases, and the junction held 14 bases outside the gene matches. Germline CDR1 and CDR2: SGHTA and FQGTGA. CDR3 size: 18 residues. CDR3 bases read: TGTGCCAGCAGCTTACGGCTAGCGGGAGGCCCGAGGGGGGATGAG. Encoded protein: CASSLRLAGGPRGDE. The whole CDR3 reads CASSLRLAGGPRGDEQFF.

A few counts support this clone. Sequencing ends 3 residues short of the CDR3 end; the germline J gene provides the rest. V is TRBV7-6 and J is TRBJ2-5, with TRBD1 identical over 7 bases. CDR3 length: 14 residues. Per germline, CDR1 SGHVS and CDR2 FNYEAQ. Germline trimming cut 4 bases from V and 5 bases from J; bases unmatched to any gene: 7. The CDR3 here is CASSYLTGRETQYF. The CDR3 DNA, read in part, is TGTGCCAGCAGCTACTTGACAGGGCGGGAGACC.

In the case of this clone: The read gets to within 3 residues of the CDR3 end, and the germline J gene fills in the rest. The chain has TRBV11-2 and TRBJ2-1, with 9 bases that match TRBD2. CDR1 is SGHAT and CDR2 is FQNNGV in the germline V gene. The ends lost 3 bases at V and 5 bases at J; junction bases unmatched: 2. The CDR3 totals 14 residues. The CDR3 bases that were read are TGTGCCAGCAGCTTCCGACTAGCGGACAATGAG. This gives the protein CASSFRLADNE. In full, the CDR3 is CASSFRLADNEQFF. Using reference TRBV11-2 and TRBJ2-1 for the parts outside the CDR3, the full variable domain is EAGVAQSPRYKIIEKRQSVAFWCNPISGHATLYWYQQILGQGPKLLIQFQNNGVVDDSQLPKDRFSAERLKGVDSTLKIQPAKLEDSAVYLCASSFRLADNEQFFGPGTRLTVL.